These 11 T cell receptor beta chains originate from one sample sequenced in a study of T cells in narcolepsy. TCRdb's copy holds only in-frame clones and misses some; the assay was immunoSEQ multiplex PCR. This table holds tens of thousands of clones, approximately 84% found once. The sample taken for sequencing was CD45RA- memory CD4+ T cells from PBMCs. The receptors stem from a human donor with narcolepsy.

V and J are TRBV7-2 and TRBJ1-1; D is perhaps TRBD1 (6 bases). Germline CDR1 is SGHTA and CDR2 is FQGNSA. Deletions cut 5 bases from V and 1 base from J, with 11 bases between. CDR3 length: 14 amino acids. This CDR3 reads CASSRDKGNTEAFF. The CDR3 bases are TGTGCCAGCAGCCGGGACAAGGGGAACACTGAAGCTTTCTTT.

The chain is built from TRBV7-2 and TRBJ1-1; perhaps TRBD1 as D (5 bases). The CDR3 totals 14 residues. Germline CDR1 is SGHTA and CDR2 is FQGNSA. V was shortened by 5 bases and J by 4 bases, with 14 bases between the two germline ends. CDR3 region: CASSLMGGVTEAFF. In nucleotides, the CDR3 is TGTGCCAGCAGCCTTATGGGGGGAGTCACTGAAGCTTTCTTT.

This chain links TRBV5-6 with TRBJ1-6, with D perhaps TRBD1 (6 bases). Germline V lookup: CDR1 SGHDT, CDR2 YYEEEE. There are 16 residues in the CDR3. V was clipped by 1 base and J by 7 bases, with 15 bases between them. Here the CDR3 DNA reads TGTGCCAGCAGCTTGACAGGGACGTTAATCAATTCACCCCTCCACTTT. As protein: CASSLTGTLINSPLHF. Full variable domain (remainder filled in from reference TRBV5-6 and TRBJ1-6): DAGVTQSPTHLIKTRGQQVTLRCSPKSGHDTVSWYQQALGQGPQFIFQYYEEEERQRGNFPDRFSGHQFPNYSSELNVNALLLGDSALYLCASSLTGTLINSPLHFGNGTRLTVT.

The V gene is TRBV10-3, the J gene TRBJ2-2; the D gene is possibly TRBD2 (5 bases). This CDR3 is 16 amino acids long. Per the germline V gene, CDR1 is ENHRY and CDR2 is SYGVKD. Trimming pared 6 bases from V and 1 base from J, leaving 15 bases between. The CDR3 region is CAISRTAERNTGELFF. The CDR3 coding sequence is TGTGCCATCAGCCGGACTGCCGAAAGGAACACCGGGGAGCTGTTTTTT.

Here the CDR3 reads CTSSHSWSPSGGRENTEAFF. For the CDR3, the DNA is TGCACCAGCAGCCACTCCTGGTCCCCTTCAGGGGGCCGGGAGAACACTGAAGCTTTCTTT. J is TRBJ1-1 and V is TRBV1; the D call of TRBD1 is as the table states it, not checked on the DNA. TRBV1 is noted as a pseudogene. This CDR3 spans 20 amino acids.

This clone has a handful of counts. This specimen includes other DNA sequences encoding the same CDR3. This rearrangement joins TRBV29-1 to TRBJ2-5; D is perhaps TRBD1 (5 bases). The CDR3 covers 14 residues. From germline, CDR1 is SQVTM and CDR2 ANQGSEA. Trimming removed 3 bases from V and 1 base from J, with 12 bases in between. The CDR3 DNA reads TGCAGCGTTGATGGGGCTTCGGGCCAAGAGACCCAGTACTTC. Translating gives CSVDGASGQETQYF.

The chain combines TRBV27 with TRBJ2-1; D is uncertain. The CDR3 sequence is 18 residues long. The germline gives CDR1 MNHEY, CDR2 SMNVEV (reference sequence). V lost 5 bases, J lost 4 bases, and 24 bases lay in between. CDR3 region: CASSPRINSPGPYNEQFF. The CDR3 DNA sequence: TGTGCCAGCAGTCCGCGAATCAACTCGCCCGGGCCTTACAATGAGCAGTTCTTC.

The V and J genes are TRBV2 and TRBJ2-5, with 10 nucleotides matching TRBD2. The CDR3 is 15 amino acids. The germline V gene encodes CDR1 SNHLY and CDR2 FYNNEI. After removal of 8 bases from V and 5 bases from J, the junction contained 11 bases not matched to a gene. The CDR3 bases are TGTGCCAGCCTCCTAGCGGGAGCTGAGGGGGAGACCCAGTACTTC. As protein: CASLLAGAEGETQYF.

This chain joins TRBV4-3 and TRBJ2-5; 7 bases map to TRBD1. The V segment lost 4 bases and the J segment 3 bases; nucleotides outside the gene matches: 5. Germline V gene data show CDR1 as LGHNA and CDR2 as YSLEER. The CDR3 extends over 14 amino acids. As DNA, the CDR3 is TGCGCCAGCAGCCCCACAGGGGTGAAAGAGACCCAGTACTTC. It codes for CASSPTGVKETQYF.

This clone came up once. CDR3 protein: CASSPKVNTGELFF. The DNA for the CDR3 is TGTGCCAGCAGCCCGAAAGTAAACACCGGGGAGCTGTTTTTT. The chain has TRBV7-9 and TRBJ2-2; no firm D call. The CDR3 is 14 residues long. Germline CDR1 and CDR2: SEHNR and FQNEAQ (reference sequence). V gave up 5 bases and J gave up 2 bases, with 9 bases separating them.

V gene TRBV6-1 combines with J gene TRBJ2-5; maybe TRBD1 (6 bases). CDR1 and CDR2 (germline): MNHNS, SASEGT. The CDR3 runs 14 residues. Trimming took off 2 bases at V and 5 bases at J, with 12 bases between the two ends. In nucleotides, the CDR3 is TGTGCCAGCAGTGAATCATGGGGGCGGGAGACCCAGTACTTC. The encoded protein is CASSESWGRETQYF.